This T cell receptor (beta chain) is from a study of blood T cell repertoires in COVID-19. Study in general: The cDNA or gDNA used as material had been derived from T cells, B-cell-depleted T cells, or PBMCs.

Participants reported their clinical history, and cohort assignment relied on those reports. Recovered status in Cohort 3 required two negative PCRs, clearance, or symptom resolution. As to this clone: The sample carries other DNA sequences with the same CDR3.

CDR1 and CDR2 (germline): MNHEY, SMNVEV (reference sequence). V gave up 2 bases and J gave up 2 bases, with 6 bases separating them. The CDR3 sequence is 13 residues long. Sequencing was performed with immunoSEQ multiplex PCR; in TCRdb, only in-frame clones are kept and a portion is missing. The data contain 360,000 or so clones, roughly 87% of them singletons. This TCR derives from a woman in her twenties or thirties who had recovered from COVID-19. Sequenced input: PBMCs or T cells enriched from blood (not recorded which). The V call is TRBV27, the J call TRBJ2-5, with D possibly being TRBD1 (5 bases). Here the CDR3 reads CASSLRGQETQYF. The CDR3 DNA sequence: TGTGCCAGCAGTTTAAGGGGTCAAGAGACCCAGTACTTC.